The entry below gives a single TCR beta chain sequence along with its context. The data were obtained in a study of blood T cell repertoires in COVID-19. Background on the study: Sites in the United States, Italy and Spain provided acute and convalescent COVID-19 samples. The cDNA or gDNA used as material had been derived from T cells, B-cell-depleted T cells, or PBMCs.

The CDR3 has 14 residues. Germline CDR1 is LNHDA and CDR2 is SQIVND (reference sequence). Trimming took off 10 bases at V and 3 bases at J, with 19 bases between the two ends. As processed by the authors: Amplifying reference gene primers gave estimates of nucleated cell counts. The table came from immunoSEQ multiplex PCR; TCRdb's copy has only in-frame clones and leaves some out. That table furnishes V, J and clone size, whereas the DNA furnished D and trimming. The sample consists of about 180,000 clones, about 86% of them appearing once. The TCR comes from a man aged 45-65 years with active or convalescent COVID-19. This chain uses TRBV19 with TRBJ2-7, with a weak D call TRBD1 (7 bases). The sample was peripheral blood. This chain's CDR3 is CATSGAGGLYEQYF. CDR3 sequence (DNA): TGTGCCACCTCGGGAGCAGGGGGTCTCTACGAGCAGTACTTC.